These 14 T cell receptor beta chains share one sample of origin, sequenced in a study of shared clonotypes between healthy human individuals. Assay: immunoSEQ multiplex PCR; the TCRdb copy retains only in-frame clones and omits some. The sample contains about 2.3 million clones, about nine tenths of which appear only once. Material for sequencing was naive CD4+ T cells from PBMCs. The subset was: CD45RA+ positively selected. The receptor source for this set is a man aged 18 to 35 in good health. Some clones in this sample may be carry-over from other donors' samples.

V and J are TRBV27 and TRBJ2-7, with TRBD1 matching over 8 bases. Germline CDR1 MNHEY, CDR2 SMNVEV (reference sequence). The CDR3 has 14 residues. J lost 6 bases, V lost 6 bases, and 10 bases had no gene match. The CDR3 is CASSRIGQGSEQYF. The CDR3 DNA reads as TGTGCCAGCAGCCGAATCGGACAGGGCAGCGAGCAGTACTTC.

This rearrangement joins TRBV6-1 to TRBJ1-5; no firm D call. CDR1 and CDR2 (germline): MNHNS, SASEGT. Trimming pared 0 bases from V and 1 base from J, leaving 7 bases between. The length of the CDR3 is 15 residues. The CDR3 protein is CASSEAPDSNQPQHF. DNA for the CDR3: TGTGCCAGCAGTGAAGCGCCGGACAGCAATCAGCCCCAGCATTTT.

In this sample, this clone turned up a few times. The rearrangement links TRBV9 to TRBJ1-1; D ambiguous. CDR1 is SGDLS and CDR2 is YYNGEE in the germline V gene. Between the trimmed V and J ends, which lost 4 bases and 11 bases, there was a span of 12 bases. This CDR3 spans 11 amino acids. The CDR3 nucleotides are TGTGCCAGCAGCATCGAGGAACGTGCTTTCTTT. Translation gives CASSIEERAFF.

V and J are TRBV4-1 and TRBJ1-4; no reliable D call. The CDR3 loop spans 14 amino acids. From germline, CDR1 is MGHRA and CDR2 YSYEKL. V was cut by 1 base and J by 2 bases, with 5 bases left in between. CDR3 DNA sequence: TGCGCCAGCAGCCAAGGGTGGACTAATGAAAAACTGTTTTTT. Residues: CASSQGWTNEKLFF.

In this sample, this clone turned up once. V gene TRBV30 combines with J gene TRBJ2-7; perhaps D is TRBD1 or TRBD2 (6 bases each). Looked up from germline, CDR1 is GTSNPN and CDR2 is SVGIG (reference sequence). V lost 0 bases, J lost 4 bases, and 13 bases lay in between. The CDR3 spans 14 residues. CDR3 DNA: TGTGCCTGGAGTGTAGGGGGGAGTGATTACGAGCAGTACTTC. Its protein product is CAWSVGGSDYEQYF.

The chain recombines TRBV4-3 with TRBJ1-1; a weak D match, TRBD1 (5 bases). Trimming shortened V by 1 base and J by 8 bases, and 17 bases separated the two germline ends. CDR3 size: 15 residues. From germline, CDR1 is LGHNA and CDR2 YSLEER. CDR3 loop: CASSQGFGRDSEAFF. The CDR3 coding sequence is TGCGCCAGCAGCCAAGGTTTTGGCCGGGACTCAGAAGCTTTCTTT.

The chain links TRBV5-1 to TRBJ2-1, with 8 bases that match TRBD1. After removal of 0 bases from V and 3 bases from J, the junction contained 2 bases not matched to a gene. The CDR3 sequence is 15 residues long. Germline V CDR1 and CDR2: SGHRS, YFSETQ. CDR3 coding DNA: TGCGCCAGCAGCTTGGCCGGACAGGGCTACAATGAGCAGTTCTTC. This codes for CASSLAGQGYNEQFF.

This rearrangement joins TRBV5-1 to TRBJ2-3; 15 bases map to TRBD2. The CDR3 runs 18 residues. The germline gives CDR1 SGHRS, CDR2 YFSETQ. V trimming: 4 bases; J trimming: 0 bases; junction bases outside the gene matches: 6. The CDR3 bases are TGCGCCAGCAGCGCAGGACTAGCGGGAGGGTTAAGCACAGATACGCAGTATTTT. Encoded protein: CASSAGLAGGLSTDTQYF. Full variable domain (rest looked up from reference TRBV5-1 and TRBJ2-3): KAGVTQTPRYLIKTRGQQVTLSCSPISGHRSVSWYQQTPGQGLQFLFEYFSETQRNKGNFPGRFSGRQFSNSRSEMNVSTLELGDSALYLCASSAGLAGGLSTDTQYFGPGTRLTVL.

The V call is TRBV28, the J call TRBJ2-7; D is undetermined. Trimming stripped 2 bases from V and 5 bases from J, with 16 bases between. CDR1 and CDR2 from the germline V gene are MDHEN and SYDVKM. CDR3 length: 15 amino acids. This CDR3 is CASSLGPSERHEQYF. The CDR3 bases are TGTGCCAGCAGTTTAGGGCCCTCAGAGCGCCACGAGCAGTACTTC.

The V call is TRBV7-2, the J call TRBJ2-7; 9 nucleotides match TRBD1. CDR1 SGHTA and CDR2 FQGNSA come from the germline V gene. V lost 3 bases, J lost 9 bases, and 6 bases stayed unmatched. The CDR3 extends over 13 amino acids. The CDR3 sequence: CASSFPDRGGQYF. DNA for the CDR3: TGTGCCAGCAGCTTTCCGGACAGGGGCGGGCAGTACTTC.

This chain uses TRBV9 with TRBJ2-5; 9 bases fit TRBD2. TRBJ2-7 explains the end of the DNA better; the J call may be wrong. Germline lookup yields CDR1 SGDLS and CDR2 YYNGEE. CDR3 length: 15 residues. Here the CDR3 DNA reads TGTGCCAGCAGCGCACATGGACTAGCGTCCTACGAGCAGTACTTC. This gives the protein CASSAHGLASYEQYF.

The genes are TRBV6-6 and TRBJ2-1, with 8 bases matching TRBD2. Trimming cost V 6 bases and J 1 base; bases outside gene matches: 5. CDR3 length: 15 amino acids. In germline, CDR1 is MNHNY, CDR2 SVGAGI (reference sequence). The CDR3 DNA reads TGTGCCAGCAGCCCGGGAGGGCTATCCTACAATGAGCAGTTCTTC. This codes for CASSPGGLSYNEQFF.

V usage is TRBV19 and J usage is TRBJ2-7, with D perhaps assigned TRBD1 or TRBD2 (5 bases each). CDR1 LNHDA and CDR2 SQIVND come from the germline V gene (reference sequence). The CDR3 is 15 amino acids. Trimming left V 3 bases short and J 2 bases short, with 14 bases between. DNA for the CDR3: TGTGCCAGTAGTATCGCTCCCGGGACCCCCTACGAGCAGTACTTC. Protein product: CASSIAPGTPYEQYF. Together with reference TRBV19 and TRBJ2-7, the CDR3 gives the full variable domain: DGGITQSPKYLFRKEGQNVTLSCEQNLNHDAMYWYRQDPGQGLRLIYYSQIVNDFQKGDIAEGYSVSREKKESFPLTVTSAQKNPTAFYLCASSIAPGTPYEQYFGPGTRLTVT.

This sequence joins TRBV19 and TRBJ1-5; possibly TRBD1 for D (5 bases). The CDR3 consists of 15 residues. V lost 6 bases and J lost 4, with 16 bases in between. CDR1 and CDR2 from the germline V gene are LNHDA and SQIVND (reference sequence). The chain's CDR3 is CASRSRDGKNQPQHF. The CDR3 bases are TGTGCCAGTAGGTCCCGGGACGGAAAAAATCAGCCCCAGCATTTT.